Following are 13 T cell receptor beta chains from one sample sequenced in a study of cytomegalovirus exposure and HLA in healthy donors. In the PCR, 60 Vbeta and 13 Jbeta primers were used. Generated by immunoSEQ multiplex PCR, the TCRdb table keeps only in-frame clones and is missing some. The table records around 60,000 clones, 65% to 75% of them present only once. The sequencing input was PBMCs. These receptors came from a man in his forties or fifties in good health and CMV-seropositive.

This sequence joins TRBV19 and TRBJ2-5; D is undetermined. V lost 1 base and J lost 3, with 6 bases in between. Looked up from germline, CDR1 is LNHDA and CDR2 is SQIVND (reference sequence). The CDR3 is made up of 13 amino acids. In nucleotides, the CDR3 is TGTGCCAGTAGTATAGTAGTCAAAGAGACCCAGTACTTC. Translated: CASSIVVKETQYF.

This chain connects TRBV9 to TRBJ1-2, with TRBD1 identical over 7 bases. V lost 3 bases and J lost 3; bases outside the gene matches: 2. Germline values: CDR1 SGDLS, CDR2 YYNGEE. The CDR3 runs 13 residues. The CDR3 reads CASSAGQDYGYTF. The CDR3 DNA reads TGTGCCAGCAGCGCCGGACAGGACTATGGCTACACCTTC.

The genes are TRBV6-5 and TRBJ2-5; TRBD2 might be the D (5 bases). The J call could be wrong; TRBJ2-7 is a better fit for the DNA end. Germline V gene data show CDR1 as MNHEY and CDR2 as SVGAGI. The CDR3 has 13 amino acids. The chain's CDR3 is CASSYTGSYEQYF. DNA for the CDR3: TGTGCCAGCAGTTACACGGGGTCCTACGAGCAGTACTTC.

The rearrangement uses TRBV4-3 and TRBJ2-1; perhaps TRBD1 as D (6 bases). Looked up from germline, CDR1 is LGHNA and CDR2 is YSLEER. This CDR3 is built from 14 residues. V was clipped by 4 bases and J by 4 bases, with 11 bases between them. This chain's CDR3 is CASSPSQGYNEQFF. DNA for the CDR3: TGCGCCAGCAGCCCATCACAGGGTTACAATGAGCAGTTCTTC.

The V and J genes are TRBV6-5 and TRBJ2-7; a weak D match, TRBD2 (5 bases). The CDR3 spans 15 residues. Germline V gene data show CDR1 as MNHEY and CDR2 as SVGAGI. Trimming took 2 bases from V and 3 from J, leaving 14 bases between them. The CDR3 coding sequence is TGTGCCAGCAGTTACATGCCCGGGGTTGACTACGAGCAGTACTTC. As protein: CASSYMPGVDYEQYF.

As DNA, the CDR3 is TGCGCCAGCAGCTTGGAGATTCGGGGGTTGAACACTGAAGCTTTCTTT. This encodes CASSLEIRGLNTEAFF. This chain connects TRBV5-1 to TRBJ1-1; a weak D match, TRBD1 (5 bases). Per the germline V gene, CDR1 is SGHRS and CDR2 is YFSETQ. The CDR3 spans 16 residues. The V end was cut by 0 bases, the J end by 0 bases, with 12 bases between.

The V call is TRBV5-5, the J call TRBJ2-2; TRBD1 agrees at 7 bases. This CDR3 contains 14 residues. V was pared by 3 bases and J by 6 bases, with 5 bases of the junction left unmatched. Per germline, CDR1 SGHKS and CDR2 YYEKEE (reference sequence). The CDR3 nucleotides read TGTGCCAGCAGCTCGGACAGGTTAGCCGGGGAGCTGTTTTTT. Translated: CASSSDRLAGELFF.

J is TRBJ2-3 and V is TRBV7-9; TRBD2 matches 16 bases. This CDR3 region has 19 residues. The germline CDR1 and CDR2 sequences are SEHNR and FQNEAQ (reference sequence). After removal of 1 base from V and 3 bases from J, the junction contained 7 bases not matched to a gene. CDR3 loop: CASSLGLGLAGGSTDTQYF. The CDR3, as DNA: TGTGCCAGCAGCTTAGGCCTGGGACTAGCGGGAGGGTCAACAGATACGCAGTATTTT. The whole variable domain, remainder taken from reference TRBV7-9 and TRBJ2-3, is DTGVSQNPRHKITKRGQNVTFRCDPISEHNRLYWYRQTLGQGPEFLTYFQNEAQLEKSRLLSDRFSAERPKGSFSTLEIQRTEQGDSAMYLCASSLGLGLAGGSTDTQYFGPGTRLTVL.

This clone turned up a few times. The chain links TRBV19 to TRBJ2-1, with D hard to call. Trimming shortened V by 4 bases and J by 7 bases, and 8 bases separated the two germline ends. This CDR3 region has 12 residues. CDR1 and CDR2 (germline): LNHDA, SQIVND (reference sequence). The CDR3 region is CASSKQVNEQFF. CDR3 nucleotides: TGTGCCAGTAGTAAGCAGGTTAATGAGCAGTTCTTC. Drawing the rest from reference TRBV19 and TRBJ2-1, the complete variable domain is DGGITQSPKYLFRKEGQNVTLSCEQNLNHDAMYWYRQDPGQGLRLIYYSQIVNDFQKGDIAEGYSVSREKKESFPLTVTSAQKNPTAFYLCASSKQVNEQFFGPGTRLTVL.

V gene TRBV19 combines with J gene TRBJ2-1, with 8 bases aligning to TRBD2. Per the germline V gene, CDR1 is LNHDA and CDR2 is SQIVND (reference sequence). This CDR3 spans 16 amino acids. Trimming at V came to 3 bases and at J to 3 bases, leaving 7 bases not matched to a gene. The CDR3 sequence: CASSMTSEVFYNEQFF. DNA for the CDR3: TGTGCCAGTAGTATGACTAGCGAGGTCTTCTACAATGAGCAGTTCTTC.

The CDR3 reads CASSLPTGDFSGNTIYF. The CDR3 coding sequence is TGTGCCAGCAGTTTACCTACAGGGGACTTCTCTGGAAACACCATATATTTT. The chain recombines TRBV28 with TRBJ1-3; TRBD1 matches at 7 bases. J lost 0 bases, V lost 2 bases, and 7 bases had no gene match. The CDR3 covers 17 residues. Germline V gene sequence: CDR1 MDHEN, CDR2 SYDVKM.

The chain has TRBV2 and TRBJ1-2, with a possible D match to TRBD1 (5 bases). The V gene lost 6 bases and the J gene lost 2 bases, with 13 bases spanning the gap. CDR3 length: 14 residues. CDR1 and CDR2 from the germline V gene are SNHLY and FYNNEI. The CDR3, as DNA: TGTGCCAGCAGCTCCCTAGACAGCAACTATGGCTACACCTTC. Protein: CASSSLDSNYGYTF.

The J gene is TRBJ1-1, the V gene TRBV28, with a weak D call TRBD1 (6 bases). Germline lookup yields CDR1 MDHEN and CDR2 SYDVKM. V lost 5 bases to trimming and J lost 2 bases, with 15 bases between them. The CDR3 length is 15 residues. This CDR3 reads CASSTRTVGNTEAFF. Written as DNA, the CDR3 is TGTGCCAGCAGTACCCGGACAGTTGGTAACACTGAAGCTTTCTTT.